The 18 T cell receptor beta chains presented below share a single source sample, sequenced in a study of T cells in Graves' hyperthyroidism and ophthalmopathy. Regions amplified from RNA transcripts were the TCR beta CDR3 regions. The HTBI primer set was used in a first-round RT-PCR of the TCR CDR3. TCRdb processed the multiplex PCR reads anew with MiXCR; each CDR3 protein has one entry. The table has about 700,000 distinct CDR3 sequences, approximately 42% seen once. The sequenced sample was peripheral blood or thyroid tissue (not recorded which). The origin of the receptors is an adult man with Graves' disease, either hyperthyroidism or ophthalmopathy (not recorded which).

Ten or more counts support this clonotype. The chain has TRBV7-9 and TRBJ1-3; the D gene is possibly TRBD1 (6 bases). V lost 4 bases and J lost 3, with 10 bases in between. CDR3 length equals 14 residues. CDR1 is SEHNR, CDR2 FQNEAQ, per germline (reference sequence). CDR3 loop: CASSSTGFGNTIYF. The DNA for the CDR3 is TGTGCCAGCAGCTCTACAGGGTTTGGAAACACCATATATTTT.

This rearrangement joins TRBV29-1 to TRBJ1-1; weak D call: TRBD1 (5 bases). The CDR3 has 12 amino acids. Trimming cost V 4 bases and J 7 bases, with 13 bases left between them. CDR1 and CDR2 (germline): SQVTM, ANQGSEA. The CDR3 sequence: CSVAGGTNEAFF. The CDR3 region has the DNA TGCAGCGTTGCGGGTGGGACTAATGAAGCTTTCTTT.

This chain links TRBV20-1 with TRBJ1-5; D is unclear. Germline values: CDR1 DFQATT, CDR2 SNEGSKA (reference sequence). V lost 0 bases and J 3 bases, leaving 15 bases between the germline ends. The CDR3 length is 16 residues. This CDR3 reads CSAREGGRPNNQPQHF. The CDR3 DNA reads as TGCAGTGCTAGAGAAGGCGGCAGACCAAACAATCAGCCCCAGCATTTT.

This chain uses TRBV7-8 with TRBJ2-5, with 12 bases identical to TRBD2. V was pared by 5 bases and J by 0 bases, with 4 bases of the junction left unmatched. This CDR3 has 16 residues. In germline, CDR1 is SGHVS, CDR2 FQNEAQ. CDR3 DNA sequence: TGTGCCAGCAGCCCCGGGACTAGCGGGTACCAAGAGACCCAGTACTTC. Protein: CASSPGTSGYQETQYF.

In DNA, the CDR3 is TGTGCCAGTAGTGGGTCCGACTGGGGCCACGAGCAGTACTTC. Translation gives CASSGSDWGHEQYF. The V call is TRBV19, the J call TRBJ2-7, with D possibly TRBD1 on 5 matching bases. The length of the CDR3 is 14 residues. V was trimmed by 5 bases and J by 5 bases, leaving 16 bases between them. Germline V CDR1 and CDR2: LNHDA, SQIVND (reference sequence).

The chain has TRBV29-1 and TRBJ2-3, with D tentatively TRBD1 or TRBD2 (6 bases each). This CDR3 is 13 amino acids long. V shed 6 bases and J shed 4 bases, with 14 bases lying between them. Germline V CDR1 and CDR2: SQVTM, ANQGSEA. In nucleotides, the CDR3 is TGCAGCGTACGGGGGCTGGCAGCAGATACGCAGTATTTT. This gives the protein CSVRGLAADTQYF.

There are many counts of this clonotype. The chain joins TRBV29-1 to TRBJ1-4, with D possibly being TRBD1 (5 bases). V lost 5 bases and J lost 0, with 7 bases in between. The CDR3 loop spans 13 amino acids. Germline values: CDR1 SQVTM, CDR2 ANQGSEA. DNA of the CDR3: TGCAGCGTTTCAGGGTCAACTAATGAAAAACTGTTTTTT. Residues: CSVSGSTNEKLFF.

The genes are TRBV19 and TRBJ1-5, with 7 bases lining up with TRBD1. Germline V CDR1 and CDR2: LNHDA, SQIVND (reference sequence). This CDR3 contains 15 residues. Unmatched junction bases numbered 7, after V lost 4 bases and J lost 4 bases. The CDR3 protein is CASSTSGTANQPQHF. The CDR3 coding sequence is TGTGCCAGTAGTACTTCCGGGACAGCGAATCAGCCCCAGCATTTT.

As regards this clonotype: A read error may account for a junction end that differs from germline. The CDR3 nucleotides read TGTGCCGGCAGCCCGGACAGGGGATACTACACCTTC. Encoded protein: CAGSPDRGYYTF. The chain has TRBV5-4 and TRBJ1-2; TRBD1 matches at 9 bases. The CDR3 sequence is 12 residues long. Germline CDR1 reads SGHNT; CDR2 reads YYREEE (reference sequence).

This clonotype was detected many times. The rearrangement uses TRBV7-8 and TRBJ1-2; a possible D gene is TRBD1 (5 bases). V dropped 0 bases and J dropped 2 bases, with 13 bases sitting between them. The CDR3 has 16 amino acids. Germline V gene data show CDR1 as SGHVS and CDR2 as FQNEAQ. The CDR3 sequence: CASSLAPPTVNYGYTF. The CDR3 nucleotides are TGTGCCAGCAGCTTAGCTCCACCGACAGTCAACTATGGCTACACCTTC.

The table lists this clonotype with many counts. CDR3 sequence reads: CATSRETDSPLHF. Here the CDR3 DNA reads TGTGCCACCAGCAGAGAAACGGATTCACCCCTCCACTTT. This chain uses TRBV15 with TRBJ1-6; D remains ambiguous. From germline, CDR1 is LNHNV and CDR2 YYDKDF (reference sequence). The CDR3 is made up of 13 amino acids. V dropped 0 bases and J dropped 8 bases, with 5 bases sitting between them.

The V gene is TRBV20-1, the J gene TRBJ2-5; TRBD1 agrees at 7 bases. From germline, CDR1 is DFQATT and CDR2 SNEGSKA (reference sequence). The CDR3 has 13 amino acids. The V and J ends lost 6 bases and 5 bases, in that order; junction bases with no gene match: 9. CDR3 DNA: TGCAGTGCGCCTACCACAGGGGTTGAGACCCAGTACTTC. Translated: CSAPTTGVETQYF.

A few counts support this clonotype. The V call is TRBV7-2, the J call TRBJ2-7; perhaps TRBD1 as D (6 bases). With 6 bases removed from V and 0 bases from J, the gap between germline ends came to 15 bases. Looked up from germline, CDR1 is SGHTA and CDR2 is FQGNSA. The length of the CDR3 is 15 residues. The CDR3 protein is CASSQTGTFSYEQYF. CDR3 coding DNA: TGTGCCAGCAGTCAAACTGGGACATTCTCCTACGAGCAGTACTTC.

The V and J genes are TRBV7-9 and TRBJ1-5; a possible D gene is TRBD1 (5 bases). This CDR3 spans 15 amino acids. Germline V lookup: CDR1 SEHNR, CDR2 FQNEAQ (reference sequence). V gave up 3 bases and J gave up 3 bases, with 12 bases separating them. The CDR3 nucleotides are TGTGCCAGCAGCTTGCTATGGGACCCCAATCAGCCCCAGCATTTT. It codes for CASSLLWDPNQPQHF.

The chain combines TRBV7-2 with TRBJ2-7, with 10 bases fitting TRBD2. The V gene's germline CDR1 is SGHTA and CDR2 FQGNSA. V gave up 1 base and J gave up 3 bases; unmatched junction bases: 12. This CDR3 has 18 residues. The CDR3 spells CASSLDLFGTSVGYEQYF. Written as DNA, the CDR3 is TGTGCCAGCAGCTTAGATCTCTTCGGGACTAGCGTCGGCTACGAGCAGTACTTC. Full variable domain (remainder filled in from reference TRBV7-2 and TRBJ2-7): GAGVSQSPSNKVTEKGKDVELRCDPISGHTALYWYRQSLGQGLEFLIYFQGNSAPDKSGLPSDRFSAERTGGSVSTLTIQRTQQEDSAVYLCASSLDLFGTSVGYEQYFGPGTRLTVT.

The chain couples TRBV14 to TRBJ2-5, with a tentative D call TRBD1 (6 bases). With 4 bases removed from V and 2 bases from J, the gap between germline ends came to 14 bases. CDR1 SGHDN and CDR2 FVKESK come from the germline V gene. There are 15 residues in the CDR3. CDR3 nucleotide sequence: TGTGCCAGCAGCCCAACTCCGGACAGTCAAGAGACCCAGTACTTC. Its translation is CASSPTPDSQETQYF.

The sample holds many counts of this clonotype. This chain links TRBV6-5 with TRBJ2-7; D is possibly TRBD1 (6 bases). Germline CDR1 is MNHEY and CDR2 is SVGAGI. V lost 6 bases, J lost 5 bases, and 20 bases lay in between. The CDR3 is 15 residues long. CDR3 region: CASRRKDSQVDEQYF. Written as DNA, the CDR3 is TGTGCCAGCAGGAGAAAGGACAGTCAAGTGGACGAGCAGTACTTC.

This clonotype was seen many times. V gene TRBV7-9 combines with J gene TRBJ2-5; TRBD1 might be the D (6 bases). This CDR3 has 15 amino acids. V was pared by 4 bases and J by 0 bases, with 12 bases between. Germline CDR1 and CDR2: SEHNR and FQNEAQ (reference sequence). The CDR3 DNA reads TGTGCCAGCAGCTCCGGACAGACGTACCAAGAGACCCAGTACTTC. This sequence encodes CASSSGQTYQETQYF.